The 11 T cell receptor beta chains listed next were all sequenced from one sample in a study of blood T cell repertoires in COVID-19. Clones were read by immunoSEQ multiplex PCR, and TCRdb kept only the in-frame ones, dropping some. The top ten clones hold roughly 1.4% of a sample with under 250,000 clones, about 83% of them seen once. The sequenced sample was peripheral blood. The origin of the receptors is a woman aged 35 to 49 who had recovered from COVID-19.

The V call is TRBV20-1, the J call TRBJ2-2; 7 nucleotides agree with TRBD2. CDR3 length: 14 amino acids. V shed 3 bases, J shed 5 bases, and the junction held 6 bases outside the gene matches. The V gene's germline CDR1 is DFQATT and CDR2 SNEGSKA (reference sequence). As DNA, the CDR3 is TGCAGTGCTAGTCCTTCGGGGGGAACCGGGGAGCTGTTTTTT. It translates to CSASPSGGTGELFF.

This clone came up once. This sequence joins TRBV29-1 and TRBJ2-7, with a weak D call TRBD2 (6 bases). V was clipped by 6 bases and J by 3 bases, with 12 bases between them. The CDR3 consists of 12 residues. Per germline, CDR1 SQVTM and CDR2 ANQGSEA. CDR3 in DNA: TGCAGCGTCGGGGAGGTGGACTACGAGCAGTACTTC. Its protein product is CSVGEVDYEQYF.

The gene calls are TRBV9 and TRBJ2-3, with TRBD2 matching 8 bases. The CDR3 has 15 residues. V lost 0 bases and J lost 6; bases outside the gene matches: 6. Per germline, CDR1 SGDLS and CDR2 YYNGEE. The CDR3 is CASSVGRGGGDTQYF. The CDR3 region has the DNA TGTGCCAGCAGCGTAGGTAGAGGCGGGGGGGATACGCAGTATTTT.

V usage is TRBV25-1 and J usage is TRBJ1-2; TRBD1 is a possible D gene (5 bases). Germline V gene data show CDR1 as MGHDK and CDR2 as SYGVNS. The V end lost 1 base, the J end lost 2 bases, and 8 bases lay between the germline ends. The CDR3 is 14 residues long. CDR3 loop: CASSEWGRNYGYTF. In DNA form, the CDR3 reads TGTGCCAGCAGTGAATGGGGGAGGAACTATGGCTACACCTTC.

The chain combines TRBV9 with TRBJ2-1; the match to TRBD2 covers 7 bases. CDR1 and CDR2 from the germline V gene are SGDLS and YYNGEE. V trimming: 4 bases; J trimming: 3 bases; junction bases outside the gene matches: 10. The CDR3 covers 16 residues. The CDR3 DNA sequence: TGTGCCAGCAGCCCCTCGGTGGGGGGGGGCTACAATGAGCAGTTCTTC. As protein: CASSPSVGGGYNEQFF.

This chain connects TRBV15 to TRBJ2-1; TRBD1 is a possible D gene (5 bases). V was trimmed by 5 bases and J by 7 bases, leaving 12 bases between them. CDR1 is LNHNV, CDR2 YYDKDF, per germline (reference sequence). The CDR3 covers 13 residues. This CDR3 is CATSLVRGNEQFF. Written as DNA, the CDR3 is TGTGCCACCAGCCTCGTAAGGGGAAATGAGCAGTTCTTC.

This sequence joins TRBV5-6 and TRBJ1-1; no reliable D call. Germline CDR1 is SGHDT and CDR2 is YYEEEE. The ends were cut back, 0 bases at V and 12 bases at J, with 9 bases in the middle. The CDR3 spans 11 residues. CDR3 in amino acids: CASSLGAVPFF. CDR3 nucleotides: TGTGCCAGCAGCTTGGGTGCGGTTCCTTTCTTT.

This chain's CDR3 is CAISEPTSGGTQYF. CDR3 bases: TGTGCCATCAGTGAACCGACTAGCGGGGGGACCCAGTACTTC. The J gene is TRBJ2-5, the V gene TRBV10-3; TRBD2 agrees at 12 bases. CDR1 is ENHRY and CDR2 is SYGVKD in the germline V gene. The CDR3 runs 14 residues. The junction had 3 bases not matched to a gene; V was cut back by 3 bases and J by 7 bases.

This clone was seen once. The rearrangement joins TRBV6-5 to TRBJ2-7; D unclear. The V and J ends lost 4 bases and 7 bases respectively, with 11 bases between them. This CDR3 has 12 residues. From germline, CDR1 is MNHEY and CDR2 SVGAGI. CDR3 DNA sequence: TGTGCCAGCAGTTCCCGTCCCGGGGAGCAGTACTTC. Translation gives CASSSRPGEQYF.

V gene TRBV2 combines with J gene TRBJ1-2; 8 bases line up with TRBD1. Germline CDR1 is SNHLY and CDR2 is FYNNEI. Trimming cost V 5 bases and J 7 bases; bases outside gene matches: 0. The CDR3 runs 11 residues. The CDR3 region has the DNA TGTGCCAGCAGTACAGGGGGTGGCTACACCTTC. It translates to CASSTGGGYTF.

CDR3: CASSTGQGADTQYF. In DNA form, the CDR3 reads TGTGCCAGCAGCACGGGACAGGGGGCAGATACGCAGTATTTT. This rearrangement joins TRBV11-3 to TRBJ2-3; 11 bases map to TRBD1. Losses at the gene ends were 5 bases for V and 4 bases for J; bases not matched to a gene: 2. This CDR3 comprises 14 residues. The germline CDR1 and CDR2 sequences are SGHNT and YENEEA. The variable domain in full, completed from reference TRBV11-3 and TRBJ2-3, reads EAGVVQSPRYKIIEKKQPVAFWCNPISGHNTLYWYLQNLGQGPELLIRYENEEAVDDSQLPKDRFSAERLKGVDSTLKIQPAELGDSAVYLCASSTGQGADTQYFGPGTRLTVL.